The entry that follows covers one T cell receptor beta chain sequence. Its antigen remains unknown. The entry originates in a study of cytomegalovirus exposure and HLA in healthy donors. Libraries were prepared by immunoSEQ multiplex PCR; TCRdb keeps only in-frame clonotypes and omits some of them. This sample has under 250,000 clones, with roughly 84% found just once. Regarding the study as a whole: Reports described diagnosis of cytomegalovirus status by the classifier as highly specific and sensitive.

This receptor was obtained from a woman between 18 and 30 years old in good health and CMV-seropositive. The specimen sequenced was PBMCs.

The CDR3 region has the DNA TGTGCCAGCAGACCCCCCAGCGGGAGGGCGTGGGAGCAGTACTTC. It yields the protein CASRPPSGRAWEQYF. The gene calls are TRBV27 and TRBJ2-7, with TRBD2 matching 10 bases. The CDR3 is 15 amino acids. The germline gives CDR1 MNHEY, CDR2 SMNVEV (reference sequence). The junction had 12 bases not matched to a gene; V was cut back by 6 bases and J by 7 bases.